The 18 T cell receptor beta chains listed next were all sequenced from one sample in a study of identical twins. A single record per CDR3 protein comes from TCRdb applying MiXCR to the 5' RACE reads. The sample shows 1.5 million to 2 million distinct CDR3 sequences, roughly 35% of them seen only once. The sequenced sample was cord blood. The receptor set was obtained from a newborn girl in good health.

This chain joins TRBV3-1 and TRBJ2-3; no clear D gene. V was cut by 4 bases and J by 4 bases, with 15 bases left in between. The V gene's germline CDR1 is LGHDT and CDR2 YNNKEL (reference sequence). The CDR3 is made up of 15 amino acids. The CDR3 DNA is TGTGCCAGCAGCCCACGGTCCTTTCACGCAGATACGCAGTATTTT. It encodes CASSPRSFHADTQYF.

V is TRBV6-5 and J is TRBJ2-1; TRBD2 matches 11 bases. The length of the CDR3 is 15 residues. Per germline, CDR1 MNHEY and CDR2 SVGAGI. V dropped 6 bases and J dropped 3; count of bases not matched to a gene: 4. The CDR3 DNA reads as TGTGCCAGCAGAACACTAGCGGGGGACTACAATGAGCAGTTCTTC. Protein sequence: CASRTLAGDYNEQFF.

V usage is TRBV9 and J usage is TRBJ2-3, with D possibly matching TRBD1 (6 bases). This CDR3 is 17 amino acids long. V was pared by 0 bases and J by 6 bases, with 20 bases between. Looked up from germline, CDR1 is SGDLS and CDR2 is YYNGEE. The CDR3 protein is CASSVDLGAGVLDTQYF. Here the CDR3 DNA reads TGTGCCAGCAGCGTAGACCTAGGGGCAGGGGTATTGGATACGCAGTATTTT.

This clonotype was found a few times. The chain has TRBV20-1 and TRBJ2-4; no definite D call. Germline CDR1 is DFQATT and CDR2 is SNEGSKA (reference sequence). The CDR3 covers 15 residues. V lost 3 bases, J lost 1 base, and 13 bases lay in between. The DNA for the CDR3 is TGCAGTGCTAGTACCGGATGGTGGGCCAAAAACATTCAGTACTTC. This gives the protein CSASTGWWAKNIQYF.

The chain couples TRBV15 to TRBJ2-7, with 8 positions matching TRBD2. The germline V gene has CDR1 LNHNV and CDR2 YYDKDF (reference sequence). CDR3 size: 22 residues. Trimming removed 0 bases from V and 3 bases from J; junction bases left unmatched: 25. DNA for the CDR3: TGTGCCACCAGCAGAGATTTCCCCAAGGTGGCCAGCGGGAGCCCGAACTTCTACGAGCAGTACTTC. It specifies CATSRDFPKVASGSPNFYEQYF. The variable domain in full, completed from reference TRBV15 and TRBJ2-7, reads DAMVIQNPRYQVTQFGKPVTLSCSQTLNHNVMYWYQQKSSQAPKLLFHYYDKDFNNEADTPDNFQSRRPNTSFCFLDIRSPGLGDTAMYLCATSRDFPKVASGSPNFYEQYFGPGTRLTVT.

The genes are TRBV7-8 and TRBJ2-1; 11 bases agree with TRBD2. CDR3 length: 16 amino acids. CDR1 is SGHVS and CDR2 is FQNEAQ in the germline V gene. Trimming cost V 3 bases and J 6 bases; bases outside gene matches: 7. CDR3 in amino acids: CASSFYLAGGRNEQFF. The DNA of the CDR3 is TGTGCCAGCAGCTTTTACCTAGCGGGGGGCCGCAATGAGCAGTTCTTC.

This clonotype occurred a few times. This rearrangement joins TRBV4-1 to TRBJ2-3, with D unresolved. Germline CDR1 reads MGHRA; CDR2 reads YSYEKL. This CDR3 has 16 amino acids. The ends were cut back, 4 bases at V and 1 base at J, with 15 bases in the middle. The CDR3 is CASSLLWLLGTDTQYF. The CDR3 DNA reads TGCGCCAGCAGCCTCCTTTGGCTGCTCGGCACAGATACGCAGTATTTT.

This chain uses TRBV7-9 with TRBJ2-1; TRBD2 agrees at 11 bases. The V and J ends lost 5 bases and 5 bases, in that order; junction bases with no gene match: 8. The CDR3 is made up of 16 amino acids. CDR1 is SEHNR and CDR2 is FQNEAQ in the germline V gene (reference sequence). CDR3 coding DNA: TGTGCCAGCAGCCGTCCGACTAGCGGGATTAACAATGAGCAGTTCTTC. Its protein product is CASSRPTSGINNEQFF.

The chain joins TRBV4-1 to TRBJ1-1, with D tentatively TRBD1 (5 bases). Trimming removed 0 bases at V and 5 bases at J, with 13 bases between. CDR3 size: 15 residues. Germline CDR1 and CDR2: MGHRA and YSYEKL. The CDR3, as DNA: TGCGCCAGCAGCCAAGATGTCGGGGGTCGGACTGAAGCTTTCTTT. It is translated as CASSQDVGGRTEAFF.

The gene calls are TRBV3-1 and TRBJ2-5, with 11 nucleotides matching TRBD2. The germline gives CDR1 LGHDT, CDR2 YNNKEL (reference sequence). With 4 bases clipped from V and 11 bases from J, the junction kept 12 bases outside the gene matches. The CDR3 is 15 amino acids. CDR3 in amino acids: CASSLTSGVSNEQYF. The DNA for the CDR3 is TGTGCCAGCAGCCTGACTAGCGGGGTATCTAATGAGCAGTACTTC.

Worth noting for this clonotype: With a much larger clone just one base away, this may be a read error. The chain links TRBV27 to TRBJ2-7; 8 bases map to TRBD1. The V segment lost 5 bases and the J segment 2 bases; nucleotides outside the gene matches: 11. This CDR3 spans 16 amino acids. Germline V lookup: CDR1 MNHEY, CDR2 SMNVEV (reference sequence). The CDR3 nucleotides read TGTGCCAGCAGTACCATCCCGGGACAGGTAACCTACGAGCAGTACTTC. It codes for CASSTIPGQVTYEQYF.

The rearrangement links TRBV5-5 to TRBJ2-5; 7 bases are a match to TRBD1. This CDR3 region has 15 residues. Germline V lookup: CDR1 SGHKS, CDR2 YYEKEE (reference sequence). Trimming cost V 2 bases and J 1 base; bases outside gene matches: 5. The CDR3 is CASSFMTGIQETQYF. CDR3 DNA: TGTGCCAGCAGCTTCATGACAGGGATCCAAGAGACCCAGTACTTC.

The chain combines TRBV13 with TRBJ1-5, with D possibly TRBD1 on 6 matching bases. The CDR3 covers 15 residues. In germline, CDR1 is PRHDT, CDR2 FYEKMQ (reference sequence). Trimming took 0 bases from V and 6 from J, leaving 12 bases between them. CDR3 residues: CASSLGQGSGQPQHF. CDR3 DNA: TGTGCCAGCAGCTTAGGACAGGGTTCAGGTCAGCCCCAGCATTTT.

J is TRBJ2-7 and V is TRBV19; possible D gene TRBD1, 6 bases. There are 14 residues in the CDR3. Trimming shortened V by 3 bases and J by 4 bases, and 13 bases separated the two germline ends. The germline V gene has CDR1 LNHDA and CDR2 SQIVND (reference sequence). The chain's CDR3 is CASSISQGRYEQYF. CDR3 bases: TGTGCCAGTAGTATTTCGCAGGGGCGTTACGAGCAGTACTTC.

There are a few counts of this clonotype. The rearrangement uses TRBV6-2 or TRBV6-3 and TRBJ1-2; no clear D. CDR1 is MNHEY, CDR2 SVGEGT, per germline. The CDR3 is 16 residues long. Trimming stripped 3 bases from V and 8 bases from J, with 22 bases between. In DNA, the CDR3 is TGTGCCAGCAGTTATATCTTGATGTTGGAGCGGATCGGCTACACCTTC. This sequence encodes CASSYILMLERIGYTF.

The rearrangement links TRBV5-1 to TRBJ2-3; the match to TRBD1 covers 10 bases. The CDR3 contains 18 residues. Germline lookup yields CDR1 SGHRS and CDR2 YFSETQ. The J segment lost 1 base and the V segment lost 0 bases, leaving 8 bases of the junction unmatched. This CDR3 reads CASSLAQPGTGGTDTQYF. The CDR3 DNA reads TGCGCCAGCAGCTTGGCCCAACCCGGGACAGGGGGCACAGATACGCAGTATTTT.

This clonotype was seen more than once but under ten times. Written as DNA, the CDR3 is TGTGCCAGCAGTGCCACCGGGACTAGCCTTTGGTATGGTGAGCAGTTCTTC. It codes for CASSATGTSLWYGEQFF. The rearrangement uses TRBV6-4 and TRBJ2-1; 9 bases match TRBD2. The CDR3 has 17 residues. With 4 bases clipped from V and 9 bases from J, the junction kept 16 bases outside the gene matches. CDR1 is MRHNA and CDR2 is SNTAGT in the germline V gene.

The chain uses TRBV11-2 and TRBJ2-1; 7 nucleotides match TRBD2. This CDR3 contains 18 residues. V trimming: 3 bases; J trimming: 3 bases; junction bases outside the gene matches: 14. Germline CDR1 is SGHAT and CDR2 is FQNNGV. CDR3 region: CASSFRPPREEYYNEQFF. The CDR3 DNA reads TGTGCCAGCAGCTTCCGCCCCCCCCGGGAGGAGTACTACAATGAGCAGTTCTTC.